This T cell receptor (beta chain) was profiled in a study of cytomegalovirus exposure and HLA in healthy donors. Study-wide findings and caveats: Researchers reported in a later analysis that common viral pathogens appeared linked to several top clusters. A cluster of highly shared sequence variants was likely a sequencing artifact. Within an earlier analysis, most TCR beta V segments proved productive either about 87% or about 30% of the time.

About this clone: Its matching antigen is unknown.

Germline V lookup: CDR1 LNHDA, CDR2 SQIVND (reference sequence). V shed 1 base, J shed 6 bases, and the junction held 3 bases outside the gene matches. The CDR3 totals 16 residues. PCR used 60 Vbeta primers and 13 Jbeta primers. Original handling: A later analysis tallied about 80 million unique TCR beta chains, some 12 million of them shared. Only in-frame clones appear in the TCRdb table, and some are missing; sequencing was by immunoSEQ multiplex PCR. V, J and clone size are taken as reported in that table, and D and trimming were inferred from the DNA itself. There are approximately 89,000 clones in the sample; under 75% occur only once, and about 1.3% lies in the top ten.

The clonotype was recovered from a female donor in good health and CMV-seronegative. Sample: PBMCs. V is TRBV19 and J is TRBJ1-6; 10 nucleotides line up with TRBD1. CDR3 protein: CASSIAGTGANSPLHF. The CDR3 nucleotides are TGTGCCAGTAGTATAGCCGGGACAGGGGCTAATTCACCCCTCCACTTT. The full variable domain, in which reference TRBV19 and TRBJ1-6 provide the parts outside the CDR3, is DGGITQSPKYLFRKEGQNVTLSCEQNLNHDAMYWYRQDPGQGLRLIYYSQIVNDFQKGDIAEGYSVSREKKESFPLTVTSAQKNPTAFYLCASSIAGTGANSPLHFGNGTRLTVT.